The T cell receptor (beta chain) under discussion was sequenced for a study of blood T cells in healthy people across ages. Findings of the study overall: Roughly linearly, TCR beta diversity per million T cells fell as age increased.

Alongside a J-beta primer mix, a sample-barcoded 5' primer served in a second PCR lasting 7 to 11 cycles. TCRdb ran MiXCR on the 5' RACE reads and lists one entry per CDR3 protein. This sample has 1.5 million to 2 million distinct CDR3 sequences, with roughly two fifths found just once. Drawing of peripheral blood yielded roughly 9.8 milliliters from each donor. Germline V gene sequence: CDR1 LGHDT, CDR2 YNNKEL (reference sequence). The CDR3 contains 15 residues. For this clonotype: No antigen is known for it. One end of the junction fails to match germline, which may point to a read error.

The chain is built from TRBV3-1 and TRBJ1-1, with D possibly matching TRBD1 (6 bases). The sequence came from a human donor in good health. Sequencing was done on a sample of blood. For the CDR3, the DNA is TGTGCCAGCAGCCAAGTGCAGGGGACGGGCACTGAAGCTTTTTTT. Amino acids: CASSQVQGTGTEAFF.